Sequencing of this TCR beta chain was carried out in a study of cytomegalovirus exposure and HLA in healthy donors. Study-wide results and limits: Earlier analysis found most TCR beta V segments productive about 87% or about 30% of the time.

CDR1 and CDR2 from the germline V gene are SSHAT and FNYEAQ (reference sequence). CDR3 length: 14 amino acids. The PCR contained 60 Vbeta and 13 Jbeta primers. In the study's own analysis: A later analysis tallied about 80 million unique TCR beta chains, around 9.9 million of them shared. TCRdb's copy holds only in-frame clones and misses some; the assay was immunoSEQ multiplex PCR. V and J calls and clone size are given by that table; D and trimming were obtained from the DNA. The top ten hold about 2.6% of the sample, which has some 200,000 clones, approximately 88% seen once. About this clone: As yet, its antigen is unknown. Its ends do not fully match the called genes, so a read error is possible.

The sample taken for sequencing was PBMCs. This clonotype originated in a woman in her fifties or sixties in good health and CMV-seropositive. The rearrangement joins TRBV7-7 to TRBJ2-5, with 8 bases aligning to TRBD2. CDR3 DNA: TGTGCTAGCAGCGGAGGGGGGACTAGGGAGACCCAGTACTTC. Encoded protein: CASSGGGTRETQYF.